The next 21 T cell receptor beta chains were all read from a single sample in a study of OX40 agonist ivuxolimab in advanced cancers. This table comes from immunoSEQ multiplex PCR, and its TCRdb copy is limited to in-frame clones, with some not included. Of fewer than 80,000 clones in the sample, roughly nine tenths were seen once. The input for sequencing was CD4+ or CD8+ T cells sorted from blood, taken in a trial of the OX40 agonist ivuxolimab. The receptors here all came from an adult with an advanced solid tumor such as melanoma, head and neck, liver or kidney cancer.

The J gene is TRBJ2-3, the V gene TRBV4-1; TRBD2 matches 10 bases. With V trimmed by 0 bases and J by 4 bases, 4 bases remained unmatched. The CDR3 spans 16 residues. Germline-derived CDR1 and CDR2 are MGHRA and YSYEKL. The CDR3 here is CASSQDLAGVPDTQYF. CDR3 DNA: TGCGCCAGCAGCCAAGATCTAGCGGGAGTCCCAGATACGCAGTATTTT.

This clone was picked up one time. CDR3 in DNA: TGTGCCAGCAGCGCCGAGGGTGGGCCGGCCAATGAGCAGTTCTTC. Translating gives CASSAEGGPANEQFF. The chain joins TRBV9 to TRBJ2-1; D may be TRBD2 (5 bases). V shed 3 bases and J shed 6 bases, with 16 bases lying between them. The germline gives CDR1 SGDLS, CDR2 YYNGEE. The CDR3 is 15 residues long. Supplemented by reference TRBV9 and TRBJ2-1, the full variable domain reads DSGVTQTPKHLITATGQRVTLRCSPRSGDLSVYWYQQSLDQGLQFLIQYYNGEERAKGNILERFSAQQFPDLHSELNLSSLELGDSALYFCASSAEGGPANEQFFGPGTRLTVL.

CDR3 loop: CASSSGLASGYTF. The CDR3 DNA follows: TGTGCCAGCAGCTCGGGACTGGCGAGTGGCTACACCTTC. This sequence joins TRBV7-6 and TRBJ1-2; D is possibly TRBD1 (5 bases). The CDR3 covers 13 residues. The germline V and J ends were trimmed by 4 bases and 7 bases, with 13 bases remaining between them. CDR1 is SGHVS and CDR2 is FNYEAQ in the germline V gene.

This chain uses TRBV10-3 with TRBJ2-7, with D perhaps matching TRBD1 (6 bases). This CDR3 is built from 13 residues. Trimming cost V 8 bases and J 2 bases, with 13 bases left between them. Per germline, CDR1 ENHRY and CDR2 SYGVKD. The CDR3 region has the DNA TGTGCCATCGCACAGGGAGATACCTACGAGCAGTACTTC. Translating it yields CAIAQGDTYEQYF.

The CDR3 nucleotides are TGTGCCAGCAGTACCGGGACAGAGCTCTACGAGCAGTACTTC. It specifies CASSTGTELYEQYF. The chain employs TRBV6-5 and TRBJ2-7, with 7 bases matching TRBD1. V was pared by 5 bases and J by 3 bases, with 7 bases of the junction left unmatched. CDR3 length equals 14 residues. Germline CDR1 MNHEY, CDR2 SVGAGI.

The J gene is TRBJ2-7, the V gene TRBV6-6; TRBD1 might be the D (7 bases). CDR3 size: 15 residues. V was shortened by 2 bases and J by 6 bases, with 17 bases between the two germline ends. CDR1 and CDR2 (germline): MNHNY, SVGAGI (reference sequence). CDR3 sequence (DNA): TGTGCCAGCAGTTACCAGACAGGGAGGATTGGCGAGCAGTACTTC. Amino acid sequence: CASSYQTGRIGEQYF.

This rearrangement joins TRBV7-3 to TRBJ1-1; D is undetermined. Germline-derived CDR1 and CDR2 are SGHTA and FQGTGA. Trimming took off 5 bases at V and 4 bases at J, with 14 bases between the two ends. CDR3 length: 14 amino acids. The DNA of the CDR3 is TGTGCCAGCAGCAGACACCTTTCAAGCACTGAAGCTTTCTTT. Translated: CASSRHLSSTEAFF.

This clone was seen only once. The chain joins TRBV4-3 to TRBJ2-5; TRBD1 might be the D (5 bases). Germline V gives CDR1 LGHNA, CDR2 YSLEER. V was cut by 1 base and J by 5 bases, with 5 bases left in between. The CDR3 length is 12 residues. The chain's CDR3 is CASSQGGETQYF. DNA for the CDR3: TGCGCCAGCAGCCAAGGGGGCGAGACCCAGTACTTC.

J is TRBJ1-3 and V is TRBV27, with no clear D. The V end was cut by 7 bases, the J end by 4 bases, with 5 bases between. This CDR3 has 11 residues. In germline, CDR1 is MNHEY, CDR2 SMNVEV (reference sequence). CDR3 bases: TGTGCCAGCACGGAGGGAAACACCATATATTTT. Residues: CASTEGNTIYF.

This chain uses TRBV5-5 with TRBJ2-7, with D perhaps TRBD1 (5 bases). The CDR3 totals 14 residues. Germline CDR1 reads SGHKS; CDR2 reads YYEKEE (reference sequence). V lost 0 bases to trimming and J lost 3 bases, with 10 bases between them. Here the CDR3 reads CASSLGQSDYEQYF. DNA for the CDR3: TGTGCCAGCAGCTTGGGACAGTCCGACTACGAGCAGTACTTC.

This sequence joins TRBV28 and TRBJ2-7; D perhaps matches TRBD1 (5 bases). The ends were cut back, 5 bases at V and 3 bases at J, with 17 bases in the middle. CDR3 length equals 15 residues. Germline loops: CDR1 MDHEN, CDR2 SYDVKM. The CDR3: CASSPPREKDYEQYF. CDR3 coding DNA: TGTGCCAGCAGTCCTCCCAGGGAAAAGGACTACGAGCAGTACTTC.

This chain connects TRBV27 to TRBJ2-1; the match to TRBD2 covers 10 bases. The junction had 13 bases not matched to a gene; V was cut back by 7 bases and J by 1 base. This CDR3 spans 18 amino acids. Germline V CDR1 and CDR2: MNHEY, SMNVEV (reference sequence). This CDR3 reads CASTEGSGRLGSYNEQFF. The CDR3 nucleotides read TGTGCCAGCACCGAAGGTAGCGGGAGGTTAGGTTCCTACAATGAGCAGTTCTTC.

This clone is a singleton in its sample. The chain is built from TRBV28 and TRBJ2-2; D possibly matches TRBD1 or TRBD2 (5 bases each). This CDR3 region has 15 residues. From germline, CDR1 is MDHEN and CDR2 SYDVKM. Trimming took 6 bases from V and 4 from J, leaving 15 bases between them. In DNA form, the CDR3 reads TGTGCCAGCAGCACCGGGACCCCGGGCACCGGGGAGCTGTTTTTT. It is translated as CASSTGTPGTGELFF.

The V call is TRBV30, the J call TRBJ2-2; unclear D gene. Trimming removed 4 bases from V and 6 bases from J, with 6 bases in between. Germline assignment: CDR1 GTSNPN and CDR2 SVGIG (reference sequence). The CDR3 runs 11 residues. CDR3 sequence: CAWNQAGELFF. CDR3 DNA: TGTGCCTGGAACCAAGCCGGGGAGCTGTTTTTT.

The chain carries TRBV4-1 and TRBJ1-5; no firm D call. V gave up 5 bases and J gave up 0 bases, with 5 bases separating them. Germline CDR1 reads MGHRA; CDR2 reads YSYEKL. The CDR3 is 13 amino acids. The CDR3 DNA reads as TGCGCCAGCAGCTATTATAGCAATCAGCCCCAGCATTTT. Its protein is CASSYYSNQPQHF.

In this sample, this clone turned up a few times. The rearrangement joins TRBV7-9 to TRBJ2-7; D perhaps matches TRBD2 (6 bases). V lost 7 bases, J lost 2 bases, and 12 bases lay in between. The CDR3 is 13 amino acids. Germline V gives CDR1 SEHNR, CDR2 FQNEAQ (reference sequence). CDR3 protein: CASIGGVTYEQYF. The CDR3 DNA sequence: TGTGCCAGCATAGGAGGGGTTACCTACGAGCAGTACTTC.

The chain couples TRBV28 to TRBJ2-7, with D perhaps matching TRBD2 (5 bases). Germline CDR1 reads MDHEN; CDR2 reads SYDVKM. Trimming pared 3 bases from V and 5 bases from J, leaving 14 bases between. The CDR3 spans 14 residues. CDR3 nucleotides: TGTGCCAGCAGTTTGGTCCAGGAGGCGGACGAGCAGTACTTC. Its translation is CASSLVQEADEQYF.

This chain uses TRBV7-2 with TRBJ1-3, with D unresolved. CDR1 SGHTA and CDR2 FQGNSA come from the germline V gene. The CDR3 runs to 10 residues. V lost 7 bases, J lost 4 bases, and 2 bases lay in between. CDR3 protein: CASIGNTIYF. CDR3 DNA: TGTGCCAGCATAGGAAACACCATATATTTT.

Points on this clone: At one boundary the junction diverges from the germline segment, which might be a read error. The rearrangement joins TRBV28 to TRBJ2-2, with a possible D match to TRBD2 (6 bases). Germline assignment: CDR1 MDHEN and CDR2 SYDVKM. The CDR3 sequence is 17 residues long. This CDR3 is CASSPSSESANTGGLFF. The CDR3 coding sequence is TGTGCCAGCAGTCCTTCTAGCGAATCCGCGAACACCGGGGGGCTGTTTTTT.

The chain carries TRBV19 and TRBJ2-5; the match to TRBD2 covers 12 bases. Germline V gene lookup returns CDR1 LNHDA and CDR2 SQIVND (reference sequence). The junction had 2 bases not matched to a gene; V was cut back by 5 bases and J by 4 bases. The CDR3 has 14 residues. CDR3 sequence reads: CASSQLAGGETQYF. The CDR3 nucleotides read TGTGCCAGTAGTCAACTAGCGGGAGGAGAGACCCAGTACTTC.

This clone was seen only a few times. The rearrangement links TRBV30 to TRBJ1-2; D is unresolved. This CDR3 has 12 amino acids. The germline CDR1 and CDR2 sequences are GTSNPN and SVGIG (reference sequence). V was trimmed by 2 bases and J by 9 bases, leaving 13 bases between them. CDR3 nucleotides: TGTGCCTGGAGTCGGCCCGTCGACAGCTACACCTTC. Translating it yields CAWSRPVDSYTF.